The present TCR beta chain was sequenced within a study of blood T cell repertoires in COVID-19. As for the study in general: COVID-19 samples from acute and convalescent phases originated in the United States, Italy and Spain.

Source study methods: Reference gene primer amplification gave nucleated cell count estimates. TCRdb keeps only in-frame clones here, not all; method: immunoSEQ multiplex PCR. V and J calls and clone size are as listed in that table; D and trimming were resolved from the DNA. There are approximately 340,000 clones in the sample; roughly nine tenths occur only once, and just over 0.85% lies in the top ten. Participants spanned ages about 18 to 100 years and resided in over 20 US areas. Self-reported history from a screening survey and questionnaire set each donor's cohort. The junction had 10 bases not matched to a gene; V was cut back by 8 bases and J by 3 bases. Germline CDR1 and CDR2: SNHLY and FYNNEI. This CDR3 is 15 amino acids long.

The specimen sequenced was PBMCs or T cells enriched from blood (not recorded which). This chain uses TRBV2 with TRBJ2-3, with 8 positions matching TRBD1. The receptor comes from a woman in her forties who had been exposed to COVID-19. CDR3 sequence reads: CASARDRRYTDTQYF. The CDR3 DNA sequence: TGTGCCAGCGCCCGGGACAGGCGTTATACAGATACGCAGTATTTT. The variable domain in full, with the rest retrieved from reference TRBV2 and TRBJ2-3, is EPEVTQTPSHQVTQMGQEVILRCVPISNHLYFYWYRQILGQKVEFLVSFYNNEISEKSEIFDDQFSVERPDGSNFTLKIRSTKLEDSAMYFCASARDRRYTDTQYFGPGTRLTVL.